This entry lists 9 T cell receptor beta chains sequenced from one sample in a study of identical twins. TCRdb reprocessed the 5' RACE reads with MiXCR, giving one entry per CDR3 protein. The table has hundreds of thousands of distinct CDR3 sequences, around 21% seen once. In addition, the sample was reused for a study of T cells expressing NK-cell markers.

Sequenced material: PBMCs. These receptors came from a woman aged 18-35 years in good health.

This sequence joins TRBV20-1 and TRBJ1-5, with a weak D call TRBD1 (5 bases). The CDR3 is 15 amino acids. Between the trimmed V and J ends, which lost 6 bases and 5 bases, there was a span of 20 bases. Germline CDR1 DFQATT, CDR2 SNEGSKA (reference sequence). In DNA form, the CDR3 reads TGCAGTGCGAAGCCTTTGGGACCAGCAGATCAGCCCCAGCATTTT. Its translation: CSAKPLGPADQPQHF.

The chain couples TRBV6-6 to TRBJ2-7; TRBD1 agrees at 9 bases. V shed 6 bases and J 12 bases; nucleotides not matched to a gene: 6. In germline, CDR1 is MNHNY, CDR2 SVGAGI (reference sequence). The CDR3 runs to 11 residues. The CDR3 sequence is CASSQGQGPYF. The CDR3 DNA is TGTGCCAGCAGCCAAGGACAGGGGCCGTACTTC.

V is TRBV13 and J is TRBJ1-2; no firm D call. The germline V gene encodes CDR1 PRHDT and CDR2 FYEKMQ (reference sequence). Between the trimmed V and J ends, which lost 4 bases and 8 bases, there was a span of 11 bases. There are 12 residues in the CDR3. CDR3 sequence reads: CASSSGVVGYTF. CDR3 in DNA: TGTGCCAGCAGCTCCGGGGTGGTAGGCTACACCTTC. The full variable domain, in which reference TRBV13 and TRBJ1-2 provide the parts outside the CDR3, is AAGVIQSPRHLIKEKRETATLKCYPIPRHDTVYWYQQGPGQDPQFLISFYEKMQSDKGSIPDRFSAQQFSDYHSELNMSSLELGDSALYFCASSSGVVGYTFGSGTRLTVV.

In DNA form, the CDR3 reads TGTGCCAGCAGCATTCAACAGGGGAGCATTCAGTACTTC. Protein product: CASSIQQGSIQYF. The gene calls are TRBV6-1 and TRBJ2-4, with TRBD1 identical over 7 bases. V lost 6 bases, J lost 9 bases, and 8 bases stayed unmatched. This CDR3 has 13 residues. Germline lookup yields CDR1 MNHNS and CDR2 SASEGT.

This clonotype was seen repeatedly, ten times or more. The chain has TRBV29-1 and TRBJ2-4; D gene ambiguous. CDR3 length: 13 residues. V dropped 2 bases and J dropped 0 bases, with 5 bases sitting between them. CDR1 and CDR2 from the germline V gene are SQVTM and ANQGSEA. The CDR3: CSVESVAKNIQYF. As DNA, the CDR3 is TGCAGCGTTGAATCAGTAGCCAAAAACATTCAGTACTTC.

The V call is TRBV25-1, the J call TRBJ2-7; D perhaps matches TRBD1 (5 bases). CDR1 is MGHDK, CDR2 SYGVNS, per germline. Trimming cost V 7 bases and J 5 bases, with 15 bases left between them. CDR3 length equals 13 residues. The CDR3 nucleotides are TGTGCCAGCATGCCAGGGTCTTATGACGAGCAGTACTTC. Its protein is CASMPGSYDEQYF.

The rearrangement joins TRBV15 to TRBJ2-2; 10 bases are a match to TRBD1. Germline V gene sequence: CDR1 LNHNV, CDR2 YYDKDF (reference sequence). The V segment lost 2 bases and the J segment 4 bases; nucleotides outside the gene matches: 4. The CDR3 consists of 16 residues. The CDR3 spells CATSRRTGGPTGELFF. The CDR3 nucleotides read TGTGCCACCAGCAGACGGACAGGGGGGCCCACCGGGGAGCTGTTTTTT.

The chain joins TRBV12-3 or TRBV12-4 to TRBJ2-2; TRBD1 aligns across 8 bases. V was pared by 5 bases and J by 1 base, with 0 bases of the junction left unmatched. This CDR3 spans 14 amino acids. CDR3 sequence reads: CASSGQGNTGELFF. CDR3 DNA: TGTGCCAGCAGTGGACAGGGGAACACCGGGGAGCTGTTTTTT.

This clonotype was seen only a few times. The V and J genes are TRBV12-3 or TRBV12-4 and TRBJ2-3; tentative D call: TRBD1 (6 bases). The V end was cut by 8 bases, the J end by 1 base, with 16 bases between. CDR3 length: 15 residues. This CDR3 reads CASHNRDWGTDTQYF. In nucleotides, the CDR3 is TGTGCCAGCCATAACAGGGATTGGGGCACAGATACGCAGTATTTT.